This T cell receptor (beta chain) comes out of a study of blood T cell repertoires in COVID-19. Whole-study context: The origin of the acute and convalescent COVID-19 samples was the United States, Italy and Spain. PBMCs, B-cell-depleted T cells, or T cells provided the cDNA or gDNA that made up the material.

Germline V lookup: CDR1 MNHEY, CDR2 SMNVEV (reference sequence). The junction had 1 base not matched to a gene; V was cut back by 6 bases and J by 5 bases. This CDR3 has 11 residues. Using immunoSEQ multiplex PCR, the repertoire was profiled, and TCRdb retains in-frame clones only, with some absent. Here the sample spans 150,000 or so clones, roughly 79% being singletons. The rearrangement links TRBV27 to TRBJ2-7; 7 nucleotides match TRBD1. This TCR was recovered from a woman aged 50 to 60 who had recovered from COVID-19. Sequencing was carried out using PBMCs or T cells enriched from blood (not recorded which). The CDR3 reads CASSTGDEQYF. DNA of the CDR3: TGTGCCAGCAGCACAGGGGACGAGCAGTACTTC.